The 3 T cell receptor beta chains presented below share a single source sample, sequenced in a study of T-cell memory formation after mild COVID-19. TCRdb recomputed calls from the 5' RACE reads with MiXCR, one row per CDR3 protein. Seen here are under 300,000 distinct CDR3 sequences, about 15% observed once, and the top ten hold about 3.5%. Input material: PBMCs or a T cell subset sorted from them (not recorded which). The receptors were sampled from a man younger than 30 who had mild COVID-19 (a few samples of this study predate the infection). Cell type and time point are not known.

This clonotype appeared a few times. This chain links TRBV11-2 with TRBJ2-1; a possible D gene is TRBD1 (6 bases). Trimming took 5 bases from V and 4 from J, leaving 15 bases between them. Germline V gene lookup returns CDR1 SGHAT and CDR2 FQNNGV. The CDR3 is made up of 15 amino acids. The CDR3 protein is CASSDLMTGYNEQFF. CDR3 in DNA: TGTGCCAGCAGCGATCTTATGACAGGATACAATGAGCAGTTCTTC.

The rearrangement uses TRBV7-9 and TRBJ2-1, with TRBD1 matching 10 bases. The CDR3 runs to 14 residues. CDR1 and CDR2 from the germline V gene are SEHNR and FQNEAQ (reference sequence). V lost 4 bases, J lost 5 bases, and 2 bases stayed unmatched. CDR3 loop: CASSSDRGHNEQFF. The CDR3 DNA reads as TGTGCCAGCAGCTCAGACAGGGGGCACAATGAGCAGTTCTTC.

V gene TRBV6-5 combines with J gene TRBJ1-2, with unresolved D. Trimming took 6 bases from V and 5 from J, leaving 7 bases between them. This CDR3 contains 11 residues. CDR1 and CDR2 (germline): MNHEY, SVGAGI. Here the CDR3 reads CASRASYGYTF. DNA of the CDR3: TGTGCCAGCAGGGCCAGTTATGGCTACACCTTC.